This passage covers 31 T cell receptor beta chains from one sample sequenced in a study of T cells in women clearing cervical HPV infection. Libraries were prepared by immunoSEQ multiplex PCR; TCRdb keeps only in-frame clonotypes and omits some of them. With about 30,000 clones in the sample, the ten largest clones hold 4% to 5%. Sequenced sample: blood buffy coat. The receptor source for this set is a woman aged 18-70 years with a cervical HPV16 infection that either progressed to CIN3+ or cleared (not recorded which).

As concerns this clone: The read halts 3 residues ahead of the CDR3 end, with the missing end drawn from the germline J gene. The gene calls are TRBV19 and TRBJ2-2, with D unclear. Germline V gene sequence: CDR1 LNHDA, CDR2 SQIVND (reference sequence). The CDR3 loop spans 17 amino acids. V was trimmed by 7 bases and J by 4 bases, leaving 22 bases between them. The covered CDR3 bases are TGTGCCAGTACATCACCGAGTAGAGAAACAGTCACCGGGGAG. It specifies CASTSPSRETVTGE. In full, the CDR3 reads CASTSPSRETVTGELFF.

About this clone: The read terminates 3 residues before the CDR3 end, so the remaining end is supplied by the germline J gene. This chain joins TRBV4-1 and TRBJ1-3; D gene unclear. The CDR3 is made up of 14 amino acids. Trimming took 2 bases from V and 4 from J, leaving 9 bases between them. Germline CDR1 MGHRA, CDR2 YSYEKL. The CDR3 protein is CASSQRVSGNTIYF. The CDR3 DNA, read in part, is TGCGCCAGCAGCCAAAGGGTTTCAGGAAACACC.

As to this clone: The read ends 3 residues before the CDR3 terminus; that terminus is restored from the germline J gene. The chain couples TRBV12-3 or TRBV12-4 to TRBJ2-1; 8 bases align to TRBD1. This CDR3 has 13 amino acids. J lost 7 bases, V lost 3 bases, and 2 bases had no gene match. CDR3 bases read: TGTGCCAGCAGTTTTACAGGGGGTAATGAG. As protein: CASSFTGGNE. The full CDR3 is CASSFTGGNEQFF.

As regards this clone: The CDR3 end falls 3 residues outside the read, so it is completed with the germline J gene. The chain joins TRBV4-2 to TRBJ2-5, with TRBD2 matching over 8 bases. CDR3 length: 15 residues. V dropped 1 base and J dropped 0; count of bases not matched to a gene: 1. The germline gives CDR1 LGHNA, CDR2 YNFKEQ. CDR3 residues: CASSQGAGDQETQYF. CDR3 DNA (partial): TGTGCCAGCAGCCAAGGAGCGGGGGACCAAGAGACC.

This chain's CDR3 is CASRGAGGAYGYTF. The CDR3 DNA, read in part, is TGTGCCAGCAGGGGGGCGGGAGGGGCGTATGGC. The rearrangement links TRBV9 to TRBJ1-2, with D possibly TRBD1 on 6 matching bases. The DNA ends 3 residues before the CDR3 does, and the rest of the CDR3 is filled in from the germline J gene. This CDR3 region has 14 residues. The ends were cut back, 5 bases at V and 5 bases at J, with 16 bases in the middle. Germline CDR1 SGDLS, CDR2 YYNGEE.

Notes on this clone: The missing CDR3 end, 3 residues past where the read stops, is filled in from the germline J gene. The gene calls are TRBV10-3 and TRBJ1-2; TRBD1 matches 8 bases. Germline CDR1 is ENHRY and CDR2 is SYGVKD. The CDR3 is 13 residues long. With V trimmed by 4 bases and J by 6 bases, 4 bases remained unmatched. The CDR3 DNA, read in part, is TGTGCCATCAGTGGGACAGGGAGGGATGGC. As protein: CAISGTGRDG. From start to end, the CDR3 is CAISGTGRDGYTF.

For this clone: The read gets to within 3 residues of the CDR3 end, and the germline J gene fills in the rest. This sequence joins TRBV19 and TRBJ2-7, with unresolved D. CDR1 and CDR2 (germline): LNHDA, SQIVND (reference sequence). Between the trimmed V and J ends, which lost 0 bases and 4 bases, there was a span of 10 bases. CDR3 length equals 14 residues. The covered CDR3 bases are TGTGCCAGTAGTATAGACTTGGGCCCTTACGAG. It translates to CASSIDLGPYE. The CDR3 as a whole reads CASSIDLGPYEQYF.

Points on this clone: Read data end 3 residues before the CDR3 end; the end is taken from the germline J gene. The gene calls are TRBV11-3 and TRBJ2-1, with D possibly TRBD2 on 6 matching bases. The V and J ends lost 3 bases and 8 bases respectively, with 14 bases between them. Germline V lookup: CDR1 SGHNT, CDR2 YENEEA. The CDR3 runs 14 residues. This CDR3 reads CASSLGTRRHEQFF. CDR3 bases read: TGTGCCAGCAGCTTGGGGACTCGCCGCCATGAG.

About this clone: This CDR3 is also generated by other DNA sequences in the sample. The covered CDR3 bases are TGTGCCAGCAGCCCGATGGGACAGACTAATTCACCC. It translates to CASSPMGQTNSP. From start to end, the CDR3 is CASSPMGQTNSPLHF. V usage is TRBV7-6 and J usage is TRBJ1-6, with 7 bases fitting TRBD1. The read is 3 residues too short to cover the CDR3 end, so that end is filled in from the germline J gene. CDR3 length equals 15 residues. Germline V gene data show CDR1 as SGHVS and CDR2 as FNYEAQ. Germline trimming cut 5 bases from V and 6 bases from J; bases unmatched to any gene: 7.

As concerns this clone: The read comes to an end 3 residues before the CDR3 does, leaving the germline J gene to fill in the end. This chain links TRBV7-2 with TRBJ1-1; a possible D gene is TRBD1 (6 bases). From germline, CDR1 is SGHTA and CDR2 FQGNSA. The CDR3 consists of 15 residues. V was shortened by 1 base and J by 1 base, with 10 bases between the two germline ends. The CDR3 protein is CASSLGGHPNTEAFF. The CDR3 DNA, read in part, is TGTGCCAGCAGCTTAGGGGGACACCCGAACACTGAA.

As for this clone: The read comes to an end 3 residues before the CDR3 does, leaving the germline J gene to fill in the end. The V call is TRBV11-2, the J call TRBJ2-7; D is undetermined. Trimming pared 5 bases from V and 6 bases from J, leaving 17 bases between. The CDR3 extends over 14 amino acids. The germline CDR1 and CDR2 sequences are SGHAT and FQNNGV. The CDR3 reads CASSLVGRSGEQYF. The sequenced CDR3 bases are TGTGCCAGCAGCCTAGTAGGGCGAAGTGGCGAG.

In the case of this clone: With the read ending 3 residues before the CDR3 end, the germline J gene is used to fill in that end. The chain has TRBV20-1 and TRBJ1-1; D unresolved. Germline V gene data show CDR1 as DFQATT and CDR2 as SNEGSKA (reference sequence). V was clipped by 1 base and J by 2 bases, with 5 bases between them. The CDR3 is made up of 12 amino acids. CDR3 bases read: TGCAGTGCTAGAGCAGGAAACACTGAA. Protein product: CSARAGNTE. The full CDR3 sequence reads CSARAGNTEAFF.

A remark on this clone: The observed sequence ends 3 residues before the CDR3 terminus, with the missing tail filled in from the germline J gene. The chain employs TRBV6-4 and TRBJ1-6; a possible D gene is TRBD1 (6 bases). The CDR3 has 20 amino acids. The germline V gene encodes CDR1 MRHNA and CDR2 SNTAGT. Trimming took 2 bases from V and 0 from J, leaving 20 bases between them. The CDR3 reads CASSDHLPNRVISYNSPLHF. The covered CDR3 bases are TGTGCCAGCAGTGACCACCTGCCTAACAGGGTTATCTCCTATAATTCACCC.

CDR3: CASSFGLPGLHTQYF. The CDR3 bases that were read are TGTGCCAGCAGCTTTGGACTCCCGGGACTTCATACG. The chain carries TRBV7-2 and TRBJ2-3, with a tentative D call TRBD2 (6 bases). The read finishes 3 residues shy of the CDR3 end, and the germline J gene is used to complete it. Per the germline V gene, CDR1 is SGHTA and CDR2 is FQGNSA. CDR3 size: 15 residues. Trimming cost V 3 bases and J 7 bases, with 17 bases left between them.

About this clone itself: The read ends 3 residues early relative to the CDR3; the germline J gene fills the gap. V gene TRBV7-3 combines with J gene TRBJ2-3; 9 nucleotides match TRBD2. Germline V gene lookup returns CDR1 SGHTA and CDR2 FQGTGA. The CDR3 has 16 amino acids. The V and J ends lost 1 base and 5 bases, in that order; junction bases with no gene match: 7. CDR3 region: CASSLIAGGTGDTQYF. Partial CDR3 DNA: TGTGCCAGCAGCTTAATTGCGGGGGGGACCGGAGATACG.

With respect to this clone: The CDR3 is cut off 3 residues early in the read; its end comes from the germline J gene. The chain combines TRBV5-1 with TRBJ2-1, with D perhaps TRBD2 (6 bases). This CDR3 has 15 residues. Germline V gene lookup returns CDR1 SGHRS and CDR2 YFSETQ. V lost 1 base, J lost 7 bases, and 15 bases lay in between. The CDR3 DNA, read in part, is TGCGCCAGCAGCTTGCGTGTGACTAGTGAAAATGAG. Translating gives CASSLRVTSENE. The full CDR3 sequence reads CASSLRVTSENEQFF.

The CDR3 spells CASSMFAGAPLHF. CDR3 DNA, as far as it was read: TGTGCCAGTAGTATGTTTGCGGGGGCACCC. The chain carries TRBV19 and TRBJ1-6, with a weak D call TRBD1 (5 bases). The read terminates 3 residues ahead of where the CDR3 ends, so the germline J gene completes it. CDR1 and CDR2 from the germline V gene are LNHDA and SQIVND (reference sequence). The V end was cut by 3 bases, the J end by 11 bases, with 11 bases between. This CDR3 comprises 13 residues.

In the case of this clone: Read data end 3 residues before the CDR3 end; the end is taken from the germline J gene. V and J are TRBV19 and TRBJ2-1, with 10 bases that match TRBD2. The CDR3 length is 15 residues. The germline V gene encodes CDR1 LNHDA and CDR2 SQIVND (reference sequence). The V segment lost 5 bases and the J segment 4 bases; nucleotides outside the gene matches: 5. CDR3 DNA (partial): TGTGCCAGTAGTCGAGCGGGGGGGCGTTACAATGAG. It specifies CASSRAGGRYNE. The whole CDR3 region reads CASSRAGGRYNEQFF. The full variable domain, its missing parts supplied by reference TRBV19 and TRBJ2-1, is DGGITQSPKYLFRKEGQNVTLSCEQNLNHDAMYWYRQDPGQGLRLIYYSQIVNDFQKGDIAEGYSVSREKKESFPLTVTSAQKNPTAFYLCASSRAGGRYNEQFFGPGTRLTVL.

As for this clone: The CDR3 end is not reached by the read, which stops 3 residues before it; the germline J gene fills it in. This chain joins TRBV6-2 or TRBV6-3 and TRBJ1-2, with 8 bases lining up with TRBD1. This CDR3 has 17 amino acids. The germline CDR1 and CDR2 sequences are MNHEY and SVGEGT. CDR3 bases read: TGTGCCAGCAGTTTAGTTTCGCCCTGGCAGGGGGCAGATACC. Amino acids: CASSLVSPWQGADT. The complete CDR3 reads CASSLVSPWQGADTYTF.

Note on this clone: From the germline J gene comes the end of the CDR3, since the read stops 3 residues before it. The chain joins TRBV19 to TRBJ2-1; D gene uncertain. Deletions cut 3 bases from V and 5 bases from J, with 11 bases between. The CDR3 loop spans 14 amino acids. Germline V CDR1 and CDR2: LNHDA, SQIVND (reference sequence). CDR3 bases read: TGTGCCAGTAGTATTCTCGGCAGGAACAATGAG. This translates into CASSILGRNNE. The whole CDR3 reads CASSILGRNNEQFF.

Of note for this clone: The read falls 3 residues short of the CDR3 end, and the missing part is taken from the germline J gene. J is TRBJ2-5 and V is TRBV7-2; D might be TRBD2 (7 bases). Trimming cost V 1 base and J 5 bases, with 14 bases left between them. CDR1 SGHTA and CDR2 FQGNSA come from the germline V gene. This CDR3 spans 15 amino acids. CDR3 DNA (partial): TGTGCCAGCAGCTTAGTTGGGGGGCGGGGGGAGACC. Amino acids: CASSLVGGRGET. The whole CDR3 sequence is CASSLVGGRGETQYF.

A remark on this clone: The DNA ends 3 residues before the CDR3 does, and the rest of the CDR3 is filled in from the germline J gene. The same CDR3 can be traced to other DNA sequences in this sample. V and J are TRBV7-2 and TRBJ2-5, with 8 bases identical to TRBD1. This CDR3 region has 14 residues. CDR1 is SGHTA, CDR2 FQGNSA, per germline. Trimming cost V 4 bases and J 1 base; bases outside gene matches: 2. The sequenced part of the CDR3 DNA is TGTGCCAGCAGCTCAGGACAGGGCCAAGAGACC. It is translated as CASSSGQGQET. The full-length CDR3 reads as CASSSGQGQETQYF.

As concerns this clone: Read coverage stops 3 residues before the CDR3 terminus; the germline J gene supplies the remainder. This chain uses TRBV20-1 with TRBJ2-3; 7 bases are shared with TRBD1. With 2 bases clipped from V and 5 bases from J, the junction kept 10 bases outside the gene matches. The CDR3 covers 15 residues. CDR1 is DFQATT, CDR2 SNEGSKA, per germline (reference sequence). The CDR3 DNA, read in part, is TGCAGTGCTAGAATTCCTCCGGGACAGAAAGATACG. This sequence encodes CSARIPPGQKDT. The whole CDR3 protein is CSARIPPGQKDTQYF.

Notes on this clone: The read ends 3 residues shy of where the CDR3 ends; the end is completed using the germline J gene. This sequence joins TRBV18 and TRBJ2-2; 8 bases agree with TRBD1. Looked up from germline, CDR1 is KGHSH and CDR2 is LQKENI. CDR3 size: 14 residues. The ends lost 4 bases at V and 4 bases at J; junction bases unmatched: 2. The CDR3 bases that were read are TGTGCCAGCTCACTCGGACAGGGCACCGGGGAG. It specifies CASSLGQGTGE. Given in full, the CDR3 is CASSLGQGTGELFF.

In regard to this clone: Read coverage stops 3 residues before the CDR3 terminus; the germline J gene supplies the remainder. The chain combines TRBV6-1 with TRBJ2-7; D remains ambiguous. The germline V and J ends were trimmed by 2 bases and 4 bases, with 15 bases remaining between them. CDR1 and CDR2 (germline): MNHNS, SASEGT. This CDR3 spans 15 amino acids. CDR3 DNA, as far as it was read: TGTGCCAGCAGTGAACGGTTCACCGAAGGGTACGAG. Its translation: CASSERFTEGYE. The complete CDR3 reads CASSERFTEGYEQYF.

Details on this clone: The read gets to within 3 residues of the CDR3 end, and the germline J gene fills in the rest. The chain is built from TRBV18 and TRBJ1-2, with no clear D. The CDR3 totals 14 residues. Per germline, CDR1 KGHSH and CDR2 LQKENI. The CDR3 is CASSLATGYYDYTF. CDR3 DNA (partial): TGTGCCAGCTCACTGGCGACCGGATACTACGAC.

On this clone: Read data end 3 residues before the CDR3 end; the end is taken from the germline J gene. V and J are TRBV7-9 and TRBJ2-1, with TRBD2 matching 9 bases. V was clipped by 6 bases and J by 8 bases; unmatched bases: 8. CDR3 length equals 14 residues. The germline gives CDR1 SEHNR, CDR2 FQNEAQ (reference sequence). CDR3 bases read: TGTGCCAGCAGTCCCGGGACTAGCAGCGATGAG. Protein sequence: CASSPGTSSDE. The full CDR3 sequence reads CASSPGTSSDEQFF.

Comments on this clone: The read ends 3 residues before the CDR3 terminus; that terminus is restored from the germline J gene. The chain has TRBV20-1 and TRBJ2-1; 14 nucleotides agree with TRBD2. CDR3 length equals 17 residues. Trimming took 5 bases from V and 0 from J; bases not matched to a gene: 6. Germline CDR1 DFQATT, CDR2 SNEGSKA (reference sequence). The sequenced part of the CDR3 DNA is TGCAGTGCTCCCCGGACTAGCGGGAGGCACTCCTACAATGAG. This encodes CSAPRTSGRHSYNE. The CDR3 as a whole reads CSAPRTSGRHSYNEQFF.

On this clone: The CDR3 end lies 3 residues beyond the end of the read and is filled in from the germline J gene. J is TRBJ1-4 and V is TRBV20-1, with a tentative D call TRBD1 (6 bases). Trimming removed 6 bases from V and 6 bases from J, with 14 bases in between. This CDR3 has 13 residues. CDR1 is DFQATT and CDR2 is SNEGSKA in the germline V gene (reference sequence). The chain's CDR3 is CSAEGHEDEKLFF. CDR3 DNA, as far as it was read: TGCAGTGCAGAGGGACACGAAGATGAAAAA.

Worth noting for this clone: The read falls 3 residues short of the CDR3 end, and the missing part is taken from the germline J gene. This rearrangement joins TRBV19 to TRBJ2-2; 8 bases are shared with TRBD1. CDR1 and CDR2 (germline): LNHDA, SQIVND (reference sequence). The CDR3 loop spans 14 amino acids. With V trimmed by 8 bases and J by 4 bases, 6 bases remained unmatched. The CDR3 here is CASRGQVFTGELFF. CDR3 DNA (partial): TGTGCCAGTCGGGGACAGGTGTTCACCGGGGAG.

A note on this clone: Coverage ceases 3 residues before the CDR3 finishes, and the germline J gene fills in the end. The gene calls are TRBV14 and TRBJ2-2; 10 bases match TRBD2. The germline V gene has CDR1 SGHDN and CDR2 FVKESK. This CDR3 spans 16 amino acids. V dropped 4 bases and J dropped 4; count of bases not matched to a gene: 6. The CDR3 loop reads CASSLRLAGGTGELFF. CDR3 DNA, as far as it was read: TGTGCCAGCAGCCTACGACTAGCGGGTGGCACCGGGGAG.